Listed below are T cell receptor beta chains from one sample, sequenced in a study of shared clonotypes between healthy human individuals. TCRdb's table, derived via immunoSEQ multiplex PCR, lists solely in-frame clones and lacks some. In the table there are more than 2,000,000 clones, more than 90% of which are singletons. What was sequenced was naive CD4+ T cells sorted from blood. Source of these receptors: a young man in good health. CDR3s include the opening cysteine and the closing phenylalanine or tryptophan. Fields, in order: D gene, V gene, J gene, clone size, CDR3 protein, CDR3 DNA. A D gene is named only where the DNA matches it firmly. The size of a clone is reported for some rows only, either as once, few or many, or as a class for expanded clones.

TRBD2	TRBV2	TRBJ2-5	NA	CASRTSGSTQYF	TGTGCCAGCAGGACTAGCGGTTCGACCCAGTACTTC
NA	TRBV27	TRBJ2-3	NA	CASTKGSADTQYF	TGTGCCAGCACCAAAGGCAGCGCAGATACGCAGTATTTT
NA	TRBV19	TRBJ2-5	NA	CASSIQGSYQETQYF	TGTGCCAGTAGTATACAGGGGTCATACCAAGAGACCCAGTACTTC
TRBD1	TRBV7-8	TRBJ2-7	NA	CASSLAVDRDRHYEQYF	TGTGCCAGCAGCTTAGCCGTCGACCGGGACAGACACTACGAGCAGTACTTC
NA	TRBV2	TRBJ1-5	few	CASSEWGARQPQHF	TGTGCCAGCAGTGAGTGGGGGGCTCGGCAGCCCCAGCATTTT
NA	TRBV21-1	TRBJ1-5	NA	CASLTALSHQPQHF	TGTGCCTCGCTCACAGCTCTAAGTCATCAGCCCCAGCATTTT
NA	TRBV7-2	TRBJ2-2	NA	CASSLGTGELFF	TGTGCCAGCAGCTTGGGAACCGGGGAGCTGTTTTTT
NA	TRBV2	TRBJ1-3	NA	CASSIEVPNSGNTIYF	TGTGCCTCCTCAATAGAGGTCCCTAACTCTGGAAACACCATATATTTT
NA	TRBV4-1	TRBJ2-7	NA	CASSQDPGFSYEQYF	TGCGCCAGCAGCCAAGACCCCGGGTTCTCCTACGAGCAGTACTTC
TRBD2	TRBV9	TRBJ2-3	NA	CASSVSSGLAATDTQYF	TGTGCCAGCAGCGTTTCCTCGGGACTAGCGGCCACAGATACGCAGTATTTT
NA	TRBV7-9	TRBJ1-2	NA	CASSLAYFGEGGYGYTF	TGTGCCAGCAGCTTAGCGTACTTCGGGGAGGGAGGCTATGGCTACACCTTC
TRBD1	TRBV5-1	TRBJ1-6	NA	CASSPGQGVGNSPLHF	TGCGCCAGCAGCCCTGGACAGGGGGTAGGTAATTCACCCCTCCACTTT
TRBD2	TRBV28	TRBJ2-3	NA	CASSGGLAGGLTDTQYF	TGTGCCAGCAGTGGGGGTCTAGCGGGGGGTTTGACAGATACGCAGTATTTT
NA	TRBV6-1	TRBJ2-7	NA	CASSEALTATSYEQYF	TGTGCCAGCAGTGAAGCGCTTACGGCCACCTCCTACGAGCAGTACTTC
NA	TRBV5-6	TRBJ2-7	NA	CASSRDWGYEQYF	TGTGCCAGCAGCCGGGACTGGGGTTACGAGCAGTACTTC
TRBD2	TRBV5-1	TRBJ2-5	NA	CASSLVGRLAGVQETQYF	TGCGCCAGCAGCTTGGTGGGGCGCCTAGCGGGGGTTCAAGAGACCCAGTACTTC
NA	TRBV28	TRBJ2-7	NA	CASSLGTTYEQYF	TGTGCCAGCAGTTTAGGGACAACCTACGAGCAGTACTTC
NA	TRBV6-1	TRBJ1-1	NA	CASSEKTGTMNTEAFF	TGTGCCAGCAGTGAAAAAACAGGGACCATGAACACTGAAGCTTTCTTT
TRBD2	TRBV7-2	TRBJ2-5	NA	CASSQLAGPQETQYF	TGTGCCAGCAGCCAACTAGCGGGGCCTCAAGAGACCCAGTACTTC
NA	TRBV11-2	TRBJ2-7	NA	CASSSDRPGEYEQYF	TGTGCCAGCAGCTCGGACAGGCCGGGGGAGTACGAGCAGTACTTC
NA	TRBV5-1	TRBJ2-2	NA	CASSLLNTGELFF	TGCGCCAGCAGCCTATTGAACACCGGGGAGCTGTTTTTT
TRBD1	TRBV28	TRBJ1-2	few	CASSSTQGAVYGYTF	TGTGCCAGCAGTTCGACACAGGGGGCTGTCTATGGCTACACCTTC
NA	TRBV19	TRBJ1-1	NA	CASSIVSASQEAFF	TGTGCCAGTAGTATAGTTTCTGCCTCCCAGGAAGCTTTCTTT
NA	TRBV5-4	TRBJ2-2	NA	CASSLAGQVNTGELFF	TGTGCCAGCAGCTTGGCCGGCCAGGTTAACACCGGGGAGCTGTTTTTT
TRBD1	TRBV7-3	TRBJ2-7	NA	CASSSAGQGGYEQYF	TGTGCCAGCAGCTCCGCCGGACAGGGGGGCTACGAGCAGTACTTC
NA	TRBV11-2	TRBJ2-1	NA	CASSLATLGLTSYNEQFF	TGTGCCAGCAGCTTAGCCACCCTGGGACTTACCTCCTACAATGAGCAGTTCTTC
NA	TRBV11-2	TRBJ2-7	NA	CASSQQGRFNEQYF	TGTGCCAGCAGCCAACAGGGTCGCTTTAACGAGCAGTACTTC
NA	TRBV25-1	TRBJ1-3	NA	CASSDLNTIYF	TGTGCCAGCAGTGATCTGAACACCATATATTTT
NA	TRBV30	TRBJ2-1	NA	CAWTEVTLYEQFF	TGTGCCTGGACAGAGGTTACGTTATATGAGCAGTTCTTC
NA	TRBV5-6	TRBJ1-5	NA	CASSLLNQPQHF	TGTGCCAGCAGCTTACTCAATCAGCCCCAGCATTTT
TRBD1	TRBV27	TRBJ2-7	NA	CASSAPGQGAHEQYF	TGTGCCAGCAGTGCACCGGGACAGGGGGCGCACGAGCAGTACTTC
NA	TRBV2	TRBJ1-5	NA	CASRPLGANQPQHF	TGTGCCAGCCGCCCACTGGGGGCAAATCAGCCCCAGCATTTT
TRBD2	TRBV7-7	TRBJ2-1	NA	CASSPLTGGINEQFF	TGTGCTAGCAGCCCGTTGACGGGAGGGATAAATGAGCAGTTCTTC
TRBD2	TRBV6-5	TRBJ2-3	NA	CASSYSLAGVTDTQYF	TGTGCCAGCAGTTACTCACTAGCGGGAGTGACAGATACGCAGTATTTT
NA	TRBV7-9	TRBJ1-4	NA	CASSLGRSNEKLFF	TGTGCCAGCAGCTTAGGACGGTCTAATGAAAAACTGTTTTTT
NA	TRBV5-5	TRBJ2-7	NA	CASSLLSEQYF	TGTGCCAGCAGCTTATTGTCCGAGCAGTACTTC
NA	TRBV9	TRBJ2-2	NA	CASSVQTGANTGELFF	TGTGCCAGCAGCGTACAGACAGGAGCTAACACCGGGGAGCTGTTTTTT
NA	TRBV30	TRBJ1-2	once	CAWSVGDGRVDYGYTF	TGTGCCTGGAGTGTTGGGGACGGCCGAGTGGACTATGGCTACACCTTC
NA	TRBV4-2	TRBJ2-1	NA	CASSQDWSGSDKMRQFF	TGTGCCAGCAGCCAAGATTGGAGCGGGTCCGATAAAATGCGGCAGTTCTTC
TRBD1	TRBV6-5	TRBJ1-2	once	CASSYTEQGAYGYTF	TGTGCCAGCAGTTACACCGAACAGGGGGCCTATGGCTACACCTTC